This is a list of T cell receptor beta chains from one sample in a study of T cell responses to AZD1222 COVID-19 vaccine. Sequencing was performed with immunoSEQ multiplex PCR; in TCRdb, only in-frame clones are kept and a portion is missing. The table has around 110,000 clones, 92% seen once. The sample in question was peripheral blood, obtained on day 0 of AZD1222 vaccination. These receptor sequences come from an adult in good health. The CDR3 runs from the conserved cysteine through the conserved F or W. A D gene is named only where the DNA matches it firmly. Clone size is given for some rows only: seen once, a few or many times, or a class if the clone is expanded.

V	size	D	J	CDR3	DNA
TRBV6-6	.	TRBD1	TRBJ1-3	CASSPRQGGRSGNTIYF	TGTGCCAGCAGTCCTCGACAGGGGGGACGCTCTGGAAACACCATATATTTT
TRBV18	.	.	TRBJ1-4	CASSPMSGGEEKLFF	TGTGCCAGCTCACCAATGTCCGGGGGAGAAGAAAAACTGTTTTTT
TRBV27	.	TRBD2	TRBJ2-3	CASRSYLAGLDTQYF	TGTGCCAGCAGATCCTACTTAGCGGGGTTGGATACGCAGTATTTT
TRBV30	.	.	TRBJ1-5	CAWSASTGLRQPQHF	TGTGCCTGGAGTGCATCTACAGGGTTGCGGCAGCCCCAGCATTTT
TRBV19	.	TRBD1	TRBJ1-1	CASSRDRTTRAAFF	TGTGCCAGTAGTAGGGACAGGACAACTCGGGCAGCTTTCTTT
TRBV11-3	.	.	TRBJ1-1	CASSLDGAQF	TGTGCCAGCAGCTTAGATGGGGCGCAATTT
TRBV5-4	.	.	TRBJ2-1	CASSSPSPVDEQFF	TGTGCCAGCAGCTCTCCATCTCCGGTAGACGAGCAGTTCTTC
TRBV19	.	TRBD1	TRBJ2-7	CASSTRGQGKQYF	TGTGCCAGTAGTACCCGGGGACAGGGAAAGCAGTACTTC
TRBV28	.	.	TRBJ1-2	CASSLSTVGWLGYTF	TGTGCCAGCAGTTTATCGACCGTGGGGTGGCTTGGCTACACCTTC
TRBV7-8	.	.	TRBJ2-7	CASSFRRVSHEQYF	TGTGCCAGCAGCTTTAGGAGGGTTTCGCACGAGCAGTACTTC
TRBV5-4	.	TRBD1	TRBJ2-7	CASSLGTGVYEQYF	TGTGCCAGCAGCTTGGGGACAGGGGTTTACGAGCAGTACTTC
TRBV27	once	.	TRBJ1-3	CASSPLGAGGNTIYF	TGTGCCAGCAGCCCCCTCGGGGCAGGAGGAAACACCATATATTTT
TRBV19	.	.	TRBJ1-2	CASSSGIGYTF	TGTGCCAGTAGTTCCGGGATAGGCTACACCTTC
TRBV6-2/TRBV6-3	.	.	TRBJ1-1	CASSEIGEAFF	TGTGCCAGCAGTGAGATAGGTGAAGCTTTCTTT
TRBV6-2/TRBV6-3	.	TRBD1	TRBJ1-2	CASSYSARTGGAYNYGYTF	TGTGCCAGCAGTTACAGCGCGAGGACAGGGGGCGCCTATAACTATGGCTACACCTTC
TRBV15	once	.	TRBJ1-1	CAVGTLNTEAFF	TGTGCCGTAGGGACACTGAACACTGAAGCTTTCTTT
TRBV9	.	.	TRBJ2-2	CASSKGAVWNTGELFF	TGTGCCAGCAGCAAAGGGGCGGTGTGGAACACCGGGGAGCTGTTTTTT